These T cell receptor beta chains were read from a single sample in a study of blood T cell repertoires in COVID-19. Assay: immunoSEQ multiplex PCR; the TCRdb copy retains only in-frame clones and omits some. Among 130,000 or so clones listed, roughly 80% were seen once. Specimen: peripheral blood. These receptor sequences come from a woman aged 55-69 years with acute or convalescent COVID-19. CDR3s include the opening cysteine and the closing phenylalanine or tryptophan. Fields, in order: J gene, D gene, V gene, clone size, CDR3 protein, CDR3 DNA. A D gene is named only where the DNA matches it firmly. Expanded clones are given a class, and other clones once, few, many or no size at all.

TRBJ1-2 | TRBD1 | TRBV6-5 | once | CASSYSLLKGAGGYTF | TGTGCCAGCAGTTACTCCCTCTTAAAGGGGGCAGGGGGCTACACCTTC
TRBJ1-6 | TRBD1 | TRBV11-2 | - | CASSSPTGANSPLHF | TGTGCCAGCAGCTCCCCGACAGGGGCTAATTCACCCCTCCACTTT
TRBJ1-1 | - | TRBV7-9 | - | CASSFMGAGNTEAFF | TGTGCCAGCAGCTTCATGGGGGCGGGGAACACTGAAGCTTTCTTT
TRBJ1-2 | TRBD1 | TRBV30 | - | CALDRGCYTF | TGTGCCTTGGACAGGGGGTGCTACACCTTC
TRBJ1-2 | - | TRBV29-1 | - | CSVAQQTNYGYTF | TGCAGCGTTGCCCAACAGACGAACTATGGCTACACCTTC
TRBJ1-5 | - | TRBV5-6 | - | CASSLQGSNQPQHF | TGTGCCAGCAGCTTGCAGGGTAGCAATCAGCCCCAGCATTTT
TRBJ2-6 | - | TRBV19 | - | CASSLLGSPGANVLTF | TGTGCCAGTAGTCTCCTCGGGAGTCCTGGGGCCAACGTCCTGACTTTC
TRBJ2-1 | TRBD2 | TRBV10-3 | - | CAITSTSSDEQFF | TGTGCCATCACCTCGACTAGCAGCGATGAGCAGTTCTTC
TRBJ2-5 | TRBD2 | TRBV19 | - | CASSIKTSGGLETQYF | TGTGCCAGTAGTATCAAGACTAGCGGGGGATTAGAGACCCAGTACTTC
TRBJ1-2 | TRBD1 | TRBV2 | - | CASNPTGVGYGYTF | TGTGCCAGCAACCCTACAGGGGTGGGTTATGGCTACACCTTC
TRBJ1-2 | TRBD1 | TRBV6-1 | - | CASSEGQGDGYTF | TGTGCCAGCAGTGAAGGACAGGGGGATGGCTACACCTTC
TRBJ1-3 | - | TRBV4-1 | - | CASSQDRVGGNTIYF | TGCGCCAGCAGCCAAGACAGGGTCGGTGGAAACACCATATATTTT
TRBJ2-6 | - | TRBV27 | - | CASSLSTSGANVLTF | TGTGCCAGCAGTTTATCGACATCTGGGGCCAACGTCCTGACTTTC
TRBJ1-3 | TRBD1 | TRBV27 | - | CASSFRPGQSPGNTIYF | TGTGCCAGCAGTTTTCGCCCGGGACAGTCCCCTGGAAACACCATATATTTT
TRBJ2-1 | TRBD2 | TRBV7-3 | - | CASSLGLAGEQFF | TGTGCCAGCAGCCTCGGACTAGCGGGTGAGCAGTTCTTC
TRBJ1-2 | - | TRBV12-3/TRBV12-4 | - | CASSFGGGIGYTF | TGTGCCAGCAGTTTTGGGGGAGGTATCGGCTACACCTTC
TRBJ1-3 | TRBD1 | TRBV30 | - | CAGETGNRNTIYF | TGTGCCGGTGAGACAGGGAACAGAAACACCATATATTTT
TRBJ2-1 | TRBD1 | TRBV9 | - | CASSPGTGNRHEQFF | TGTGCCAGCAGCCCCGGGACAGGGAATCGGCATGAGCAGTTCTTC
TRBJ1-1 | TRBD1 | TRBV5-1 | - | CASSVTGGAVTEAFF | TGCGCCAGCAGCGTGACAGGGGGCGCAGTGACTGAAGCTTTCTTT
TRBJ1-2 | TRBD1 | TRBV12-3/TRBV12-4 | - | CASGQVSGGYTF | TGTGCCAGCGGACAGGTTTCGGGAGGCTACACCTTC
TRBJ1-5 | - | TRBV27 | few | CATSRLWGLHQPQHF | TGTGCCACGTCTCGACTTTGGGGGCTACATCAGCCCCAGCATTTT
TRBJ1-2 | - | TRBV19 | few | CASKPDRSNYGYTF | TGTGCCAGTAAACCTGACAGGTCTAACTATGGCTACACCTTC
TRBJ1-5 | - | TRBV18 | few | CASSPTSGGNGQPQHF | TGTGCCAGCTCACCCACATCCGGAGGGAACGGTCAGCCCCAGCATTTT
TRBJ1-5 | - | TRBV2 | - | CASSRKGAYQPQHF | TGTGCCAGCAGTCGGAAAGGGGCGTATCAGCCCCAGCATTTT
TRBJ2-5 | TRBD1 | TRBV9 | - | CASSASTGETQYF | TGTGCCAGCAGCGCGTCGACAGGGGAGACCCAGTACTTC
TRBJ1-1 | TRBD1 | TRBV6-4 | - | CASRDSLNTEAFF | TGTGCCAGCCGGGACAGCTTGAACACTGAAGCTTTCTTT
TRBJ1-1 | TRBD1 | TRBV6-5 | - | CASTLGRGVNTEAFF | TGTGCCAGCACTTTAGGCAGGGGGGTAAACACTGAAGCTTTCTTT
TRBJ1-4 | TRBD1 | TRBV2 | - | CASRTGDVTNEKLFF | TGTGCCAGCAGGACAGGGGATGTGACTAATGAAAAACTGTTTTTT
TRBJ1-1 | - | TRBV12-3/TRBV12-4 | - | CASSPGTTEAFF | TGTGCCAGCAGCCCAGGAACGACTGAAGCTTTCTTT
TRBJ2-1 | TRBD2 | TRBV10-1 | - | CASSGRADSGSNEQFF | TGCGCCAGCAGTGGCCGGGCCGATAGCGGGTCCAATGAGCAGTTCTTC
TRBJ1-2 | TRBD1 | TRBV18 | - | CASSPRTGPLENGYTF | TGTGCCAGCTCACCAAGGACAGGGCCCCTAGAGAATGGCTACACCTTC
TRBJ1-1 | - | TRBV7-2 | few | CASSSLAMVETEAFF | TGTGCCAGCAGCTCCCTCGCTATGGTTGAGACTGAAGCTTTCTTT
TRBJ1-4 | TRBD1 | TRBV2 | - | CASSGGQGVPEKLFF | TGTGCCAGCAGTGGGGGACAGGGGGTGCCTGAAAAACTGTTTTTT
TRBJ1-5 | - | TRBV27 | - | CASSKGLNQPQHF | TGTGCCAGCAGTAAGGGGCTCAATCAGCCCCAGCATTTT
TRBJ2-2 | - | TRBV5-1 | - | CASSFQGPNTGELFF | TGCGCCAGCAGCTTTCAGGGCCCGAACACCGGGGAGCTGTTTTTT
TRBJ1-2 | - | TRBV6-6 | few | CASNPGTSYGYTF | TGTGCCTCCAATCCAGGCACCTCCTATGGCTACACCTTC
TRBJ2-2 | - | TRBV24-1 | - | CATSDPTGNTGELFF | TGTGCCACCAGTGATCCTACAGGGAACACCGGGGAGCTGTTTTTT
TRBJ1-2 | TRBD1 | TRBV10-3 | - | CAISEGDRYGYTF | TGTGCCATCAGTGAGGGGGACAGATATGGCTACACCTTC
TRBJ1-1 | TRBD1 | TRBV10-2 | once | CASSDQGVGTEAFF | TGCGCCAGCAGTGATCAGGGGGTGGGCACTGAAGCTTTCTTT
TRBJ2-5 | - | TRBV5-1 | - | CASSPLLGSQETQYF | TGCGCCAGCAGTCCGCTCCTGGGGAGCCAAGAGACCCAGTACTTC
TRBJ2-1 | - | TRBV11-3 | - | CASSLTQGPYNEQFF | TGTGCCAGCAGCTTAACTCAGGGTCCCTACAATGAGCAGTTCTTC
TRBJ1-1 | - | TRBV19 | few | CASSPSSSEAFF | TGTGCCAGTAGCCCTAGTTCGTCTGAAGCTTTCTTT